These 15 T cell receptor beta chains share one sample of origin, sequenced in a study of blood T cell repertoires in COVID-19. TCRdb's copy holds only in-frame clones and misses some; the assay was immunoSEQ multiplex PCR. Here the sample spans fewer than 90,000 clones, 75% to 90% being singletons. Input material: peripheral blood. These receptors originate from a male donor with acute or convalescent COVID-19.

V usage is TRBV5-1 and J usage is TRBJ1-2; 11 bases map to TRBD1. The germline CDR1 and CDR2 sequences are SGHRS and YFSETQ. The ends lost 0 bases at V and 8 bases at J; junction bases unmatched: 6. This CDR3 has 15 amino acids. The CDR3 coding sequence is TGCGCCAGCAGCTTGGGAGGACAGGGGGCCAAGGGCTACACCTTC. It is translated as CASSLGGQGAKGYTF.

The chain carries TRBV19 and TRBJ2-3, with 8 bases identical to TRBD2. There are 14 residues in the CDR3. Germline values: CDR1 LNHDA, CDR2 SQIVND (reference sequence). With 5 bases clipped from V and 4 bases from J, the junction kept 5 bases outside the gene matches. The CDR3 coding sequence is TGTGCCAGTAGTCCCCGGGGGGGGGCAGATACGCAGTATTTT. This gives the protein CASSPRGGADTQYF.

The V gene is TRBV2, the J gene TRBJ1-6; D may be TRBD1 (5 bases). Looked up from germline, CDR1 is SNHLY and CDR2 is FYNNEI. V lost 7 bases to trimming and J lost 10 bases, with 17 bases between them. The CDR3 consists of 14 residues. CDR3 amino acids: CASTREGQGSPLHF. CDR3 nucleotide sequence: TGTGCCAGCACCAGGGAGGGCCAAGGGTCACCCCTCCACTTT.

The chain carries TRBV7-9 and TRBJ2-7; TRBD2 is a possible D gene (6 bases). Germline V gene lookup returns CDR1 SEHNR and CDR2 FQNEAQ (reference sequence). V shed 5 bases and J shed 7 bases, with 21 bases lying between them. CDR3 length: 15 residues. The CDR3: CASSPPGRITGEQYF. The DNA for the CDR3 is TGTGCCAGCAGCCCGCCGGGGAGGATTACGGGGGAGCAGTACTTC.

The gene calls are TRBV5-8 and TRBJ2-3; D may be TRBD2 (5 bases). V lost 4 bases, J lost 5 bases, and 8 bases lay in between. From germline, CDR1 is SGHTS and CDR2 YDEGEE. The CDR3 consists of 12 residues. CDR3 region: CASSRGGDTQYF. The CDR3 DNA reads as TGTGCCAGCAGCCGCGGAGGAGATACGCAGTATTTT.

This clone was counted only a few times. CDR3 DNA: TGTGCCAGCAGCCAGGGGGCCCAGGGGGATACGCAGTATTTT. Residues: CASSQGAQGDTQYF. The V gene is TRBV7-9, the J gene TRBJ2-3, with 8 bases lining up with TRBD1. Germline V gene lookup returns CDR1 SEHNR and CDR2 FQNEAQ (reference sequence). Unmatched junction bases numbered 7, after V lost 5 bases and J lost 6 bases. There are 14 residues in the CDR3.

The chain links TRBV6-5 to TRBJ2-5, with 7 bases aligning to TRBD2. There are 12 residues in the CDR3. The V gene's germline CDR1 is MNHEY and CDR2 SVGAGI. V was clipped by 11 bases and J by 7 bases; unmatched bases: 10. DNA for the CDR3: TGTGCCCCCAAGCGGGGTTCGGGGACCCAGTACTTC. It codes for CAPKRGSGTQYF.

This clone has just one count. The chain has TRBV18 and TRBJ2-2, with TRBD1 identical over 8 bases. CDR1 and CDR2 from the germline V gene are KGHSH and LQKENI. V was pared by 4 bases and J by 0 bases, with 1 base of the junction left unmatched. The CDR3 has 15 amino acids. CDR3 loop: CASSQQGANTGELFF. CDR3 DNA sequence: TGTGCCAGCTCACAACAGGGGGCGAACACCGGGGAGCTGTTTTTT.

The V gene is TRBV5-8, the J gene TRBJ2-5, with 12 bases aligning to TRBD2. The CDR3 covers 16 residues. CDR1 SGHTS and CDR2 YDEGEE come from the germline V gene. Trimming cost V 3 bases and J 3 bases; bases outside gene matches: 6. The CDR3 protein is CASSSQTSGGKETQYF. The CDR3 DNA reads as TGTGCCAGCAGCTCCCAGACTAGCGGGGGAAAAGAGACCCAGTACTTC.

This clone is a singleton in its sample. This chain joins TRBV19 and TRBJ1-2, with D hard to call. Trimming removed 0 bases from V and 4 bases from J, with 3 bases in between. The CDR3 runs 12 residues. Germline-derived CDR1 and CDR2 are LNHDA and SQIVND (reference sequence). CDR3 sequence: CASSIDSYGYTF. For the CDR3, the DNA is TGTGCCAGTAGTATAGACTCCTATGGCTACACCTTC. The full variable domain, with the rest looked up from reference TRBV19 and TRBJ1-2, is DGGITQSPKYLFRKEGQNVTLSCEQNLNHDAMYWYRQDPGQGLRLIYYSQIVNDFQKGDIAEGYSVSREKKESFPLTVTSAQKNPTAFYLCASSIDSYGYTFGSGTRLTVV.

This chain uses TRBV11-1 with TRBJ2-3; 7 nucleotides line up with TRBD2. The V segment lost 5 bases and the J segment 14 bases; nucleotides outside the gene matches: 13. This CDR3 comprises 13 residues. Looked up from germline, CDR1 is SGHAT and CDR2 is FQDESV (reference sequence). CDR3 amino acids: CASSPRLAERLYF. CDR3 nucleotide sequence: TGTGCCAGCAGCCCGAGACTAGCCGAACGACTGTATTTT.

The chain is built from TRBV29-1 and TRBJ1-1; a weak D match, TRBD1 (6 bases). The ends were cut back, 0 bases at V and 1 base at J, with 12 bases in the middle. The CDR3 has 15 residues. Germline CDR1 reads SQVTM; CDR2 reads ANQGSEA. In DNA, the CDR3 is TGCAGCGTTGAAGATCCGGCAGGGGCGAACACTGAAGCTTTCTTT. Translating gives CSVEDPAGANTEAFF. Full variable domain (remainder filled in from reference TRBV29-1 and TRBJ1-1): SAVISQKPSRDICQRGTSLTIQCQVDSQVTMMFWYRQQPGQSLTLIATANQGSEATYESGFVIDKFPISRPNLTFSTLTVSNMSPEDSSIYLCSVEDPAGANTEAFFGQGTRLTVV.

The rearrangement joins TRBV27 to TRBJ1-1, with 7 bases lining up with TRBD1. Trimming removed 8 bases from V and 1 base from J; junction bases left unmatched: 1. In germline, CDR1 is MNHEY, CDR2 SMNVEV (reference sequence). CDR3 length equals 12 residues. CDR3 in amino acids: CASRTGNTEAFF. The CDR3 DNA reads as TGTGCCAGCCGGACAGGGAACACTGAAGCTTTCTTT.

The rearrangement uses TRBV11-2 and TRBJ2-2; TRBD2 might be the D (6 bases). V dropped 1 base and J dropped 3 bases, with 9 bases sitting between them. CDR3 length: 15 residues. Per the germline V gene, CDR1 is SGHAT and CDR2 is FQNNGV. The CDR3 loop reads CASSLGGVHTGELFF. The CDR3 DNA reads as TGTGCCAGCAGCTTAGGCGGGGTCCACACCGGGGAGCTGTTTTTT.

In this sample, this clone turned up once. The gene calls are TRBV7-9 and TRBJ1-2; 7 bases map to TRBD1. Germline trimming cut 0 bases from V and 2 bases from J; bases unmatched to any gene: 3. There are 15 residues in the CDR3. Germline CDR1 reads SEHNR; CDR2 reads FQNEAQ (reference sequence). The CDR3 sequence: CASSLAQTGNYGYTF. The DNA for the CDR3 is TGTGCCAGCAGCTTAGCCCAGACAGGGAACTATGGCTACACCTTC.